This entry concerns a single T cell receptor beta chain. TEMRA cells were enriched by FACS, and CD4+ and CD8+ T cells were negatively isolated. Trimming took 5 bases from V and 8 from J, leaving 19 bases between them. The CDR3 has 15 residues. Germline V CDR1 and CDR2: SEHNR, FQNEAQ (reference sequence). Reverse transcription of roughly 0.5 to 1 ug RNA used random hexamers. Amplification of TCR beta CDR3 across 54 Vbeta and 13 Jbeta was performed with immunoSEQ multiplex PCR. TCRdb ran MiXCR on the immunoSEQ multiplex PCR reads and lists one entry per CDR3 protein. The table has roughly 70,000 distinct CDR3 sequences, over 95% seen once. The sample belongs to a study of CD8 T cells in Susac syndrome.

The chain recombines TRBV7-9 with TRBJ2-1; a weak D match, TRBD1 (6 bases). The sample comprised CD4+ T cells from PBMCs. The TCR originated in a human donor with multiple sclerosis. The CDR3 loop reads CASSLTGTISDEQFF. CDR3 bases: TGTGCCAGCAGCCTAACCGGGACAATCTCTGATGAGCAGTTCTTC.